This TCR beta chain came from a study of shared clonotypes between healthy human individuals. Broader study findings: Sorted-subset samples were not fully sequenced, rarefaction indicated. For naive CD4 cells, roughly 5% of clonotypes were shared across a handful of donors.

Produced via immunoSEQ multiplex PCR; TCRdb's table is partial and in-frame only. The data contain around 620,000 clones, approximately 95% of them singletons. As defined, naive CD8 cells were CD45RO-negative and positively selected for CCR7, with terminally differentiated effector memory CD45RA+ cells excluded. As concerns this clone: Its cognate antigen is unknown.

Germline loops: CDR1 WNHNN, CDR2 SYGVQD (reference sequence). This CDR3 spans 13 amino acids. V was cut by 3 bases and J by 4 bases, with 10 bases left in between. The rearrangement joins TRBV10-1 to TRBJ2-7; D perhaps matches TRBD1 (6 bases). The receptor was derived from a woman aged 25 to 39 in good health. Sample: naive CD8+ T cells sorted from blood. CDR3 loop: CASSDDRTYEQYF. CDR3 in DNA: TGCGCCAGCAGTGACGACAGGACTTACGAGCAGTACTTC.